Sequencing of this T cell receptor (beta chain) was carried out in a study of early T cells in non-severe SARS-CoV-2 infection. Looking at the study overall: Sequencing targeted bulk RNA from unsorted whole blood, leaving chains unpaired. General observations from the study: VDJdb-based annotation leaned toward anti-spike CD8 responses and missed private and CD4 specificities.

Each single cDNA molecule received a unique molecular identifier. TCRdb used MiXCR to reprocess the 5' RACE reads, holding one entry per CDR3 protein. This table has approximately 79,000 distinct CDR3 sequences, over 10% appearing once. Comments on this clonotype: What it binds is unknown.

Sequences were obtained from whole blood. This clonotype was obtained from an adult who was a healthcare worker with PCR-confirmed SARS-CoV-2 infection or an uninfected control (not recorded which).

As DNA, the CDR3 is TGTGCCAGCAGCTTAGGGGACAGGGGGCGTTTTCTGAACACTGAAGCTTTCTTT. The encoded protein is CASSLGDRGRFLNTEAFF. J is TRBJ1-1 and V is TRBV7-9; the match to TRBD1 covers 12 bases. Trimming cost V 1 base and J 0 bases; bases outside gene matches: 6. Germline CDR1 SEHNR, CDR2 FQNEAQ (reference sequence). The CDR3 loop spans 18 amino acids.